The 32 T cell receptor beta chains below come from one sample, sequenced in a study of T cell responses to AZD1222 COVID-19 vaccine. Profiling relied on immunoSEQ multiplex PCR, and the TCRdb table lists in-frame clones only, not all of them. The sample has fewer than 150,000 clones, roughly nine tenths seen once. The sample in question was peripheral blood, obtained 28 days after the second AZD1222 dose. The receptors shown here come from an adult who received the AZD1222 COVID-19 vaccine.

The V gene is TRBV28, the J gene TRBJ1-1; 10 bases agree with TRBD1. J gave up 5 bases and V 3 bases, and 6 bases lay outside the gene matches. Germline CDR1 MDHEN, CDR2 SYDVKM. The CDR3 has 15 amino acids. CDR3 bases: TGTGCCAGCAGTTTCCCCGACAGGGGGCGGACTGAAGCTTTCTTT. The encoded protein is CASSFPDRGRTEAFF.

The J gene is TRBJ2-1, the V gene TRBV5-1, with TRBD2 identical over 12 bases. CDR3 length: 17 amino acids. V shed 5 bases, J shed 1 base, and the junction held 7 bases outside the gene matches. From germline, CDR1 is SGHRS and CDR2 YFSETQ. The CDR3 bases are TGCGCCAGCAGACTAGCGGGGGGTGCGCAATCCTACAATGAGCAGTTCTTC. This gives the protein CASRLAGGAQSYNEQFF.

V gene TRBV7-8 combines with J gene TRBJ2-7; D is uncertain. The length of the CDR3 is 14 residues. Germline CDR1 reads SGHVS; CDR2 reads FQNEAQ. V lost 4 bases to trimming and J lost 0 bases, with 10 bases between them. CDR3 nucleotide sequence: TGTGCCAGCAGCTCTACCTTAGCCTCCTACGAGCAGTACTTC. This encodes CASSSTLASYEQYF.

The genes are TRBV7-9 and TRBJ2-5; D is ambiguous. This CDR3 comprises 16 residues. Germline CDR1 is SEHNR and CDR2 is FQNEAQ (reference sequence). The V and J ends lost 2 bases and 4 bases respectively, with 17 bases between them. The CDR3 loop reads CASSLSSAVTSETQYF. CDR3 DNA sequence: TGTGCCAGCAGCTTAAGCTCTGCGGTAACTTCAGAGACCCAGTACTTC.

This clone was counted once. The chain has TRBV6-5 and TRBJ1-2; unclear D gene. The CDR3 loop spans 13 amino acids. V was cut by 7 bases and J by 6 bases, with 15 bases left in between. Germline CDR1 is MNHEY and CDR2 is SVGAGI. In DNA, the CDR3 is TGTGCCAGCACCTATGGGAGTTTCAATGGCTACACCTTC. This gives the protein CASTYGSFNGYTF.

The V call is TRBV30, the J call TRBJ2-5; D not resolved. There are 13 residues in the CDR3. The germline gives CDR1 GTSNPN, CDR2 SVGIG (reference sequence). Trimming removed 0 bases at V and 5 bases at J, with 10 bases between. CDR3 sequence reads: CAWSVRFWETQYF. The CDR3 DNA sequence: TGTGCCTGGAGTGTGCGGTTTTGGGAGACCCAGTACTTC.

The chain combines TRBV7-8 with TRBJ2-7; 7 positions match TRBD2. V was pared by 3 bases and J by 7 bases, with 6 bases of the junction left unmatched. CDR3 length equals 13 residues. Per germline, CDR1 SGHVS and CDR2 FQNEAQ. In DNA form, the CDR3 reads TGTGCCAGCAGCTTGGGGGGGGTCGCGGAGCAGTACTTC. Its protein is CASSLGGVAEQYF.

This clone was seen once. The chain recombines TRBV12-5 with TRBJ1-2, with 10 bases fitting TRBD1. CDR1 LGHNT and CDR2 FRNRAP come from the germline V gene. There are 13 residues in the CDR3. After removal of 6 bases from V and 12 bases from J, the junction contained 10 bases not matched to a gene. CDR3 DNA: TGTGCTAGTGGGACAGGGGGCCTGGTTAAGCACACCTTC. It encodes CASGTGGLVKHTF. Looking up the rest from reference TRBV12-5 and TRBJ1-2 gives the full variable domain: DARVTQTPRHKVTEMGQEVTMRCQPILGHNTVFWYRQTMMQGLELLAYFRNRAPLDDSGMPKDRFSAEMPDATLATLKIQPSEPRDSAVYFCASGTGGLVKHTFGSGTRLTVV.

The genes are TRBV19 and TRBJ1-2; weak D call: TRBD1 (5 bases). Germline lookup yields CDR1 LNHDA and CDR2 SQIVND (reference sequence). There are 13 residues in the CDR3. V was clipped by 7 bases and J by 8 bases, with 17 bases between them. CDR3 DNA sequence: TGTGCCAGTAAAAGTCGGGGGAGGCAGGGCTACACCTTC. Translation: CASKSRGRQGYTF.

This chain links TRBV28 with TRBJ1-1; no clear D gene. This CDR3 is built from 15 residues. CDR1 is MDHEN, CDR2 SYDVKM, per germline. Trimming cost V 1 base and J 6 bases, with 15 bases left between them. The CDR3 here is CASSLFYLLRSEAFF. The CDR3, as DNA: TGTGCCAGCAGTTTATTTTACCTCTTGAGGTCTGAAGCTTTCTTT.

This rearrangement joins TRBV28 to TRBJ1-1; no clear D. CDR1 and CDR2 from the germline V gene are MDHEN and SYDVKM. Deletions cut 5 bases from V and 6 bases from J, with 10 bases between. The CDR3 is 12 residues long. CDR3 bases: TGTGCCAGCAGTCTAATGTTGGCTGAAGCTTTCTTT. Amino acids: CASSLMLAEAFF.

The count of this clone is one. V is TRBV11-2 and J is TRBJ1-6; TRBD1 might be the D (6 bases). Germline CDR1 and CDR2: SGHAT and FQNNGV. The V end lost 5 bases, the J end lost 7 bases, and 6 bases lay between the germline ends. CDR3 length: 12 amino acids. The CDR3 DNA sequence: TGTGCCAGCAGCCAGGGGAATTCACCCCTCCACTTT. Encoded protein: CASSQGNSPLHF.

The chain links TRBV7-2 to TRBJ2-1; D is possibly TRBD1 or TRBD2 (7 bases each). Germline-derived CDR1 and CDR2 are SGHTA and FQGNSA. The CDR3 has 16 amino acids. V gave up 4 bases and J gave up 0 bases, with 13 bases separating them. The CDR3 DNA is TGTGCCAGCAGCTCGGGGGGACAGAGCTCCTACAATGAGCAGTTCTTC. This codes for CASSSGGQSSYNEQFF.

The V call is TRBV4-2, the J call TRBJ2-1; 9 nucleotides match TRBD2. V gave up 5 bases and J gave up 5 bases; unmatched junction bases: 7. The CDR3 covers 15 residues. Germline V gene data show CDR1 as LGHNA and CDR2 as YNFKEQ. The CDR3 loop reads CASSGVQRGDNEQFF. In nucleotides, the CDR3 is TGTGCCAGCAGCGGTGTCCAGCGGGGGGACAATGAGCAGTTCTTC.

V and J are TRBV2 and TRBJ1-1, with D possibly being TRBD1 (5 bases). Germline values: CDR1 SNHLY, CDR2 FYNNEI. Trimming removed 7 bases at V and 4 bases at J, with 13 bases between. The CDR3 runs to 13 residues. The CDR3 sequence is CASIQGGVTEAFF. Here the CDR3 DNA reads TGTGCCAGCATCCAGGGTGGGGTCACTGAAGCTTTCTTT.

The CDR3 loop reads CAWSLLGTGNTEAFF. The CDR3, as DNA: TGTGCCTGGAGTCTTTTGGGGACGGGGAACACTGAAGCTTTCTTT. This sequence joins TRBV30 and TRBJ1-1, with a tentative D call TRBD1 (5 bases). V was clipped by 2 bases and J by 1 base, with 14 bases between them. CDR1 is GTSNPN and CDR2 is SVGIG in the germline V gene (reference sequence). This CDR3 region has 15 residues. Full variable domain (rest looked up from reference TRBV30 and TRBJ1-1): SQTIHQWPATLVQPVGSPLSLECTVEGTSNPNLYWYRQAAGRGLQLLFYSVGIGQISSEVPQNLSASRPQDRQFILSSKKLLLSDSGFYLCAWSLLGTGNTEAFFGQGTRLTVV.

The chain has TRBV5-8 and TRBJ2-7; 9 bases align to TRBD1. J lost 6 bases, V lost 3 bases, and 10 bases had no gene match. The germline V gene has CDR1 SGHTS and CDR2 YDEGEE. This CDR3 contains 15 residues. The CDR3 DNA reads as TGTGCCAGCAGCTGGGCGGGACAGGGTTTCACCGAGCAGTACTTC. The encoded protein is CASSWAGQGFTEQYF.

In DNA, the CDR3 is TGTGCCAGCAGTTTCTCGACGAACACTGAAGCTTTCTTT. This codes for CASSFSTNTEAFF. The chain is built from TRBV28 and TRBJ1-1, with D unclear. The ends were cut back, 3 bases at V and 1 base at J, with 6 bases in the middle. This CDR3 is built from 13 residues. Per the germline V gene, CDR1 is MDHEN and CDR2 is SYDVKM.

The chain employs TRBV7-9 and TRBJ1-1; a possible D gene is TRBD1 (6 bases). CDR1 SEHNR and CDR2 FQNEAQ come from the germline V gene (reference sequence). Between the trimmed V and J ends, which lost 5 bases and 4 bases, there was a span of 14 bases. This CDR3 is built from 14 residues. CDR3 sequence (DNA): TGTGCCAGCAGCATACAGGGTGGAAGCACTGAAGCTTTCTTT. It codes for CASSIQGGSTEAFF. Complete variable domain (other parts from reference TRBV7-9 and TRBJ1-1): DTGVSQNPRHKITKRGQNVTFRCDPISEHNRLYWYRQTLGQGPEFLTYFQNEAQLEKSRLLSDRFSAERPKGSFSTLEIQRTEQGDSAMYLCASSIQGGSTEAFFGQGTRLTVV.

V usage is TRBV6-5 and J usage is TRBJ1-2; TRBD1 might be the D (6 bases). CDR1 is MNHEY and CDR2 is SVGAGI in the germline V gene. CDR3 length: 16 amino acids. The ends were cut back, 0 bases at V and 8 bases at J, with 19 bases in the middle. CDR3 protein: CASSYSGETGLGGYTF. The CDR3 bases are TGTGCCAGCAGTTACTCGGGGGAAACAGGGCTTGGCGGCTACACCTTC.

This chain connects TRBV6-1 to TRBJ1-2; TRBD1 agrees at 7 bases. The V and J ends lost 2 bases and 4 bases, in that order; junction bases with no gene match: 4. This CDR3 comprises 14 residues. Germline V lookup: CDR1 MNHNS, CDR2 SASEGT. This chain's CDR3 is CASSETAGGYGYTF. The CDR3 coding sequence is TGTGCCAGCAGTGAAACGGCAGGGGGCTATGGCTACACCTTC.

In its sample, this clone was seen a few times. The CDR3 is CSVEPVEGRNYGYTF. DNA of the CDR3: TGCAGCGTTGAACCCGTTGAGGGCAGAAACTATGGCTACACCTTC. The genes are TRBV29-1 and TRBJ1-2; the D is unclear. CDR1 and CDR2 (germline): SQVTM, ANQGSEA. V lost 2 bases, J lost 2 bases, and 15 bases lay in between. The CDR3 has 15 residues.

The CDR3 DNA follows: TGCGCCAGCAGCCACCCCGCGGGGGGACAGGGGGCAGGAGAGACCCAGTACTTC. It codes for CASSHPAGGQGAGETQYF. The chain couples TRBV4-1 to TRBJ2-5; 12 nucleotides match TRBD1. In germline, CDR1 is MGHRA, CDR2 YSYEKL. The CDR3 runs 18 residues. The V and J ends lost 3 bases and 4 bases, in that order; junction bases with no gene match: 12.

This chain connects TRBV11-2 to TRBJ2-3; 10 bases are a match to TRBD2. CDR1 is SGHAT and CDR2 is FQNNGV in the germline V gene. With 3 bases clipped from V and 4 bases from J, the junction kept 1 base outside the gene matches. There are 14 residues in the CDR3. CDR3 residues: CASSFSGGPDTQYF. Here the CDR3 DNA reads TGTGCCAGCAGCTTTAGCGGGGGGCCAGATACGCAGTATTTT.

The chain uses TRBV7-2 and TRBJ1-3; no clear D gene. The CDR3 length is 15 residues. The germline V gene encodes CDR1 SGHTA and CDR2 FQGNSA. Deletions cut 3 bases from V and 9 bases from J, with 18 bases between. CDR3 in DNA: TGTGCCAGCAGCTTGGGAATCAAGAGTTTAGCCACCATATATTTT. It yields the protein CASSLGIKSLATIYF.

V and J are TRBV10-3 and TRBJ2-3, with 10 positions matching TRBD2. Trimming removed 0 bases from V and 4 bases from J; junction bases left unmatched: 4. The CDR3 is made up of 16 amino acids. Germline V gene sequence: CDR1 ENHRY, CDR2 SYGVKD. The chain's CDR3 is CAISESASGSPDTQYF. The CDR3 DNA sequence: TGTGCCATCAGTGAGTCGGCTAGCGGGAGCCCAGATACGCAGTATTTT.

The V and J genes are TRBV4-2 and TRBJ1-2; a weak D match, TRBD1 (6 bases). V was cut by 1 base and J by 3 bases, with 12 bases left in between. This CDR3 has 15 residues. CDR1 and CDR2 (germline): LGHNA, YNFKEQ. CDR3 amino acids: CASSQGHRDYYGYTF. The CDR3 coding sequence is TGTGCCAGCAGCCAAGGGCACAGGGACTACTATGGCTACACCTTC.

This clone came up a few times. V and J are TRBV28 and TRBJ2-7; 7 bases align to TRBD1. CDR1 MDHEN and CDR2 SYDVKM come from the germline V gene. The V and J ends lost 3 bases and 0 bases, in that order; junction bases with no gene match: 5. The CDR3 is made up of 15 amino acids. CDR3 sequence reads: CASSFDRESSYEQYV. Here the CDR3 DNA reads TGTGCCAGCAGTTTCGACAGGGAGAGCTCCTACGAGCAGTACGTC.

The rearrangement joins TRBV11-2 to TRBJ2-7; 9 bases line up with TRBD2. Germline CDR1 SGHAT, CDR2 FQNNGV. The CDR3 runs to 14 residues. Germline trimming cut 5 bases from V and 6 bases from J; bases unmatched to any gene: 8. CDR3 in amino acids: CASSPIAGAREQYF. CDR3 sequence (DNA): TGTGCCAGCAGCCCCATAGCGGGAGCCCGCGAGCAGTACTTC.

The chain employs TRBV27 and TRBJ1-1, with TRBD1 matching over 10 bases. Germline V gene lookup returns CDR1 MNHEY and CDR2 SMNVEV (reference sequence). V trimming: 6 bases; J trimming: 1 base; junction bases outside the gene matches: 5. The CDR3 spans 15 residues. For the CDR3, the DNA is TGTGCCAGCAGCTGGACAGGGGGAGGGAACACTGAAGCTTTCTTT. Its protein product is CASSWTGGGNTEAFF.

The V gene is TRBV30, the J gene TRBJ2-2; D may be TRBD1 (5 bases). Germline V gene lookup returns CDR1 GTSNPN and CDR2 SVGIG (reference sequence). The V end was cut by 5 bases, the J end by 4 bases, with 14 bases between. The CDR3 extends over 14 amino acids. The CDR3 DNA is TGTGCCTGGGACCAAGGGCAGGGCACCGGGGAGCTGTTTTTT. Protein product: CAWDQGQGTGELFF.

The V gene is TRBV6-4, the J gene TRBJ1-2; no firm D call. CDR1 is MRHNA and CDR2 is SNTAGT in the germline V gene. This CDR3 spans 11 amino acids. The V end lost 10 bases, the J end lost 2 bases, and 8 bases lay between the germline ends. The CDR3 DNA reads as TGTGCCACCCGTGAAAACTATGGCTACACCTTC. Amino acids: CATRENYGYTF.